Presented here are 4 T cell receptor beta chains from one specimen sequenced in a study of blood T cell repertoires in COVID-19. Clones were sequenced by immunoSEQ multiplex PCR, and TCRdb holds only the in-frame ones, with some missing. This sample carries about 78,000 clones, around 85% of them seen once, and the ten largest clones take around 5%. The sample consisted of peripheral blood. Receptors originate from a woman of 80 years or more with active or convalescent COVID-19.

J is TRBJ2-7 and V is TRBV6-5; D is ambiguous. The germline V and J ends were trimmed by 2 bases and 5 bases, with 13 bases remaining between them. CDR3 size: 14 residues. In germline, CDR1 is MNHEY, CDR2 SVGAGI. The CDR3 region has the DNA TGTGCCAGCAGTTACGTCGCAGTGTCGCACGAGCAGTACTTC. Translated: CASSYVAVSHEQYF.

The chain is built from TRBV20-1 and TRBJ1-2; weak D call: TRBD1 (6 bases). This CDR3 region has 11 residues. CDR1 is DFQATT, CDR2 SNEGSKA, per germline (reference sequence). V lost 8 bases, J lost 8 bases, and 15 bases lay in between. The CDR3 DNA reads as TGCAGTACCCAGGGGAATGACGGCTACACCTTC. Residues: CSTQGNDGYTF.

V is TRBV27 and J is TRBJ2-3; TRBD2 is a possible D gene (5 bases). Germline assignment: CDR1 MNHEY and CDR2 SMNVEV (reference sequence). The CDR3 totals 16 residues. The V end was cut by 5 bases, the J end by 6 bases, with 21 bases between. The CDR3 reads CASSGEGGLVADTQYF. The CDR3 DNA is TGTGCCAGCAGTGGAGAGGGCGGGCTAGTGGCGGATACGCAGTATTTT.

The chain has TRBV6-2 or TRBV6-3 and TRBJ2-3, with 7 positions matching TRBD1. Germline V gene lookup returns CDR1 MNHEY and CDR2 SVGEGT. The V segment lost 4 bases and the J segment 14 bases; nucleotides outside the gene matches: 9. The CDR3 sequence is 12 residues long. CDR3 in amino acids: CASSSFRTGGYF. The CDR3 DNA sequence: TGTGCCAGCAGTTCCTTCCGGACAGGAGGGTATTTT.